This T cell receptor (beta chain) was captured by sequencing in a study of post-analysis software for immune sequencing data. Study details: Progressive-relapsing, secondary progressive and relapsing-remitting multiple sclerosis were among the disease courses included. General study points: When patients were compared with controls, 5 or 6 TRBV segments were more frequent, TRBV5-6, TRBV5-1 and TRBV20-1 among them. The F measure placed samples prepared in the same batch into strongly shared clusters. Significantly lower normalized Chao1 diversity was found in patients with multiple sclerosis relative to controls.

The TCR beta cDNA libraries contained unique molecular identifiers. With about 0.95 to 10 million T cells as the source, 540,000 or so cDNA molecules resulted. TCRdb re-called the PCR reads through MiXCR, storing one row per CDR3 protein. The sample has hundreds of thousands of distinct CDR3 sequences; 44% are singletons. V dropped 7 bases and J dropped 0 bases, with 9 bases sitting between them. Germline assignment: CDR1 MDHEN and CDR2 SYDVKM. There are 13 residues in the CDR3. Points on this clonotype: Its antigen is not known.

The TCR sequence derives from a girl between 10 and 17 years old with multiple sclerosis. The chain joins TRBV28 to TRBJ1-1; possibly TRBD1 for D (6 bases). The sample was blood. This chain's CDR3 is CASTGAVNTEAFF. The CDR3 DNA sequence: TGTGCCAGCACAGGGGCCGTGAACACTGAAGCTTTCTTT.